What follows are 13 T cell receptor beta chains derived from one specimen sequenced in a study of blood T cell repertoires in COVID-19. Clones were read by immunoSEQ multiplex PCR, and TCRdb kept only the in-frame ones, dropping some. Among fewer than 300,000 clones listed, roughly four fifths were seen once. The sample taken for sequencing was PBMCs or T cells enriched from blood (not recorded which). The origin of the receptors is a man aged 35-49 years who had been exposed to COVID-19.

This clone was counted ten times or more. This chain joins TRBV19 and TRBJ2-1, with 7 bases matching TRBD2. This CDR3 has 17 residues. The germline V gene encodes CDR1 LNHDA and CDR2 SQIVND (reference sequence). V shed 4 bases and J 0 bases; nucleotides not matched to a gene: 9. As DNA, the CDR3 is TGTGCCAGTAGTACCGGGGTGACTAGCAGCTCCTACAATGAGCAGTTCTTC. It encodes CASSTGVTSSSYNEQFF.

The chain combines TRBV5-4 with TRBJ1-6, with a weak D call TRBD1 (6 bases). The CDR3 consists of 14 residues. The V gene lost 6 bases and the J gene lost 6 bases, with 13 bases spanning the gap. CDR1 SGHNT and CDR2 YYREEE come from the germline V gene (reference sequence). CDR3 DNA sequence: TGTGCCAGCAAATTAGGGGGGGTTAATTCACCCCTCCACTTT. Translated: CASKLGGVNSPLHF.

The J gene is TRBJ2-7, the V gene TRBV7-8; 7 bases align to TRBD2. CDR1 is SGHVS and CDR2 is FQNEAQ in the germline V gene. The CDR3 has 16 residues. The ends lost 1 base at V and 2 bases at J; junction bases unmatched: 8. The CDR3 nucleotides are TGTGCCAGCAGCTTAGATCTGGGCGGGAGCCCCTACGAGCAGTACTTC. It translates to CASSLDLGGSPYEQYF.

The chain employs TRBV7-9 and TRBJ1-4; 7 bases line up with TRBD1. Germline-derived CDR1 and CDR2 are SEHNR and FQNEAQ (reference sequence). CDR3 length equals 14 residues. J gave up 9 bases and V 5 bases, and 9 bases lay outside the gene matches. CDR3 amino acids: CASSQTGPTKKLFF. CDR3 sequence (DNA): TGTGCCAGCAGCCAGACAGGGCCCACGAAAAAACTGTTTTTT.

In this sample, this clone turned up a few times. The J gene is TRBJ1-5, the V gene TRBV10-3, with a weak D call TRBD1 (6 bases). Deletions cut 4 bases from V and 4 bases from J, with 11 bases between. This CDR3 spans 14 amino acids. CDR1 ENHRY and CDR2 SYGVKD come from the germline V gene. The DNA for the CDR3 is TGTGCCATCAGTGTTCGACAGGAAAATCAGCCCCAGCATTTT. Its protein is CAISVRQENQPQHF.

CDR3 loop: CASSSPGQGLGQYF. The CDR3 nucleotides read TGTGCCAGCAGCTCTCCGGGACAGGGATTGGGGCAGTACTTC. The V and J genes are TRBV11-2 and TRBJ2-7, with 9 bases aligning to TRBD1. The CDR3 spans 14 residues. V lost 4 bases, J lost 9 bases, and 10 bases stayed unmatched. Germline-derived CDR1 and CDR2 are SGHAT and FQNNGV.

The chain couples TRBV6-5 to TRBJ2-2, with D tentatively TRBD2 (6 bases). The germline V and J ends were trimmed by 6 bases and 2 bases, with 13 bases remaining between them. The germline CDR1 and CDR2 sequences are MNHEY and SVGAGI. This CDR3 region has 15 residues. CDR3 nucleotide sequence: TGTGCCAGCAGGTCCGGGACTCTAAACACCGGGGAGCTGTTTTTT. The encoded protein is CASRSGTLNTGELFF.

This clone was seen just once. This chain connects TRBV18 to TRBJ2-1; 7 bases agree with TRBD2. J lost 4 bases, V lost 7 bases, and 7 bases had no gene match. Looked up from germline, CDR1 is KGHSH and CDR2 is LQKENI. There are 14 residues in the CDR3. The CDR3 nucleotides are TGTGCCAGCTTTGGCGGGGGAGTTTACAATGAGCAGTTCTTC. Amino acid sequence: CASFGGGVYNEQFF.

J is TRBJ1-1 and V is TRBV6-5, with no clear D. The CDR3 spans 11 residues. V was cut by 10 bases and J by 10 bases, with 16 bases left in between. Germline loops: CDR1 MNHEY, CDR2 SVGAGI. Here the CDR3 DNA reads TGTGCCACCCTGACCTCCAGAGGAGCTTTCTTT. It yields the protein CATLTSRGAFF.

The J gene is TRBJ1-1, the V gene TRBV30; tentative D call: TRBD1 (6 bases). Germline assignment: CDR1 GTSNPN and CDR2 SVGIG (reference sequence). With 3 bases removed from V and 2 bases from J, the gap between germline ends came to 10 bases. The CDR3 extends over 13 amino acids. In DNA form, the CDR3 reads TGTGCCTGGAGCGCGACAGGAAACACTGAAGCTTTCTTT. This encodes CAWSATGNTEAFF. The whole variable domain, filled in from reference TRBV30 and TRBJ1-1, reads SQTIHQWPATLVQPVGSPLSLECTVEGTSNPNLYWYRQAAGRGLQLLFYSVGIGQISSEVPQNLSASRPQDRQFILSSKKLLLSDSGFYLCAWSATGNTEAFFGQGTRLTVV.

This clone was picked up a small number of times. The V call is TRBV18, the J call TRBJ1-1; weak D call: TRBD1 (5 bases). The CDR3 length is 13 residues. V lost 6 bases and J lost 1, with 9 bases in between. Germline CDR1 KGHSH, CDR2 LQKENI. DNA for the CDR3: TGTGCCAGCTCTGCAGGGCAGAACACTGAAGCTTTCTTT. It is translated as CASSAGQNTEAFF. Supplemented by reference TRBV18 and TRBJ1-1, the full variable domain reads NAGVMQNPRHLVRRRGQEARLRCSPMKGHSHVYWYRQLPEEGLKFMVYLQKENIIDESGMPKERFSAEFPKEGPSILRIQQVVRGDSAAYFCASSAGQNTEAFFGQGTRLTVV.

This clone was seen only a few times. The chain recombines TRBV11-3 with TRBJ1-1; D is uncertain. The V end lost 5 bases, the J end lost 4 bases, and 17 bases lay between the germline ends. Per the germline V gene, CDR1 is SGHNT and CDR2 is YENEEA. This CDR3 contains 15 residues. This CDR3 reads CASSNRGRVGTEAFF. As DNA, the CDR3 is TGTGCCAGCAGCAATAGAGGCCGGGTGGGCACTGAAGCTTTCTTT.

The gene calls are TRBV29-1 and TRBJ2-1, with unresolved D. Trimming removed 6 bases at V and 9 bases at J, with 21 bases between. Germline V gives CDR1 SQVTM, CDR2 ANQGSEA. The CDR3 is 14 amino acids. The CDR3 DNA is TGCAGCGTCGTACCGCTAGGCCGCCTGACTGAGCAGTTCTTC. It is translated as CSVVPLGRLTEQFF.